The present T cell receptor beta chain was sequenced within a study of T cell repertoires and HLA-DP antigens. Study information: Donor ages ranged from 18-to-29 to 60-to-69; a couple of men, one woman.

The V segment lost 8 bases and the J segment 5 bases; nucleotides outside the gene matches: 13. The CDR3 spans 15 residues. CDR1 is MRHNA, CDR2 SNTAGT, per germline. For this clone: Its antigen remains unknown.

Clones were sequenced by immunoSEQ multiplex PCR, and TCRdb holds only the in-frame ones, with some missing. The data hold approximately 110,000 clones, with almost 95% observed a single time. Negative selection yielded untouched CD4+ T cells of average 97.7% purity. The receptor was derived from a young woman in good health and CMV-seronegative. The material sequenced was CD4+ T cells from PBMCs. J is TRBJ1-2 and V is TRBV6-4; 8 positions agree with TRBD1. The CDR3 DNA reads TGTGCCAGCGGACGGACAGGGACCGAGGGGTATGGCTACACCTTC. Residues: CASGRTGTEGYGYTF.